Listed here are 3 T cell receptor beta chains from one sample, sequenced in a study. MiXCR, run by TCRdb on the 5' RACE reads, gives a single entry per CDR3 protein. The sample has about 42,000 distinct CDR3 sequences; 30% are singletons. The sample consisted of tumor-infiltrating memory CD4+ T cells sorted from the breast tumor. Sample subset: memory CD4+ T cells, CD4+CD45RO+CD25-. The receptors come from a female donor with breast cancer.

As regards this clonotype: One end of the junction fails to match germline, which may point to a read error. DNA for the CDR3: TGTACCAGCAGCCTCAGGGGGAGCTCCTACGAGCAGTACTTC. Its protein product is CTSSLRGSSYEQYF. V gene TRBV7-8 combines with J gene TRBJ2-7; 7 nucleotides align to TRBD1. CDR1 is SGHVS and CDR2 is FQNEAQ in the germline V gene. The CDR3 covers 14 residues.

The sample holds a few counts of this clonotype. The V call is TRBV7-2, the J call TRBJ1-6; D is ambiguous. Trimming took 4 bases from V and 11 from J, leaving 15 bases between them. The CDR3 is 14 amino acids. In germline, CDR1 is SGHTA, CDR2 FQGNSA. CDR3 in amino acids: CASSSIFAVAPLHF. The CDR3 nucleotides read TGTGCCAGCAGCTCGATTTTTGCAGTCGCACCCCTCCACTTT.

The chain joins TRBV12-3 or TRBV12-4 to TRBJ1-1, with 9 bases identical to TRBD1. Germline trimming cut 7 bases from V and 10 bases from J; bases unmatched to any gene: 16. The CDR3 covers 15 residues. The CDR3 region is CASTLSGTGSLGAFF. In nucleotides, the CDR3 is TGTGCCAGCACCCTCAGTGGGACAGGGAGTTTGGGAGCTTTCTTT.